This T cell receptor (beta chain) comes out of a study of PD-L1 blockade in urothelial cancer. Study as a whole: Blood samples contained a median about 150,000 T cells. Broader study findings: It was durable-benefit patients whose tumor-associated blood clones expanded more at 3 weeks.

As to time point: peripheral blood 6 weeks after treatment start. Locally advanced or metastatic urothelial carcinoma was present in patients. V dropped 1 base and J dropped 8; count of bases not matched to a gene: 7. The CDR3 loop spans 15 amino acids. The germline gives CDR1 SGHRS, CDR2 YFSETQ. Of note for this clone: Its antigen remains unknown.

Synthetic templates analogous to TCR were spiked into all PCRs individually. Assay: immunoSEQ multiplex PCR; the TCRdb copy retains only in-frame clones and omits some. The data show 53,000 or so clones, around nine tenths seen once. The receptor was isolated from a man aged 55 to 69 with urothelial cancer. The chain is built from TRBV5-1 and TRBJ2-1, with 9 bases identical to TRBD1. The starting material was PBMCs, obtained around atezolizumab (anti-PD-L1) treatment. The CDR3 bases are TGCGCCAGCAGCTTGAAGGGGACAGGGCATGATGAGCAGTTCTTC. It specifies CASSLKGTGHDEQFF.